Below, 7 T cell receptor beta chains from the same sample are listed, as sequenced in a study of naive and memory T cell subsets. The beta constant-region primer was an equimolar mix of two oligonucleotides covering TRBC1 and TRBC2. MiXCR was run by TCRdb on the UMI-ligation and nested PCR reads, yielding one entry per CDR3 protein. The top ten clones hold around 1.5% of a sample with approximately 89,000 distinct CDR3 sequences, around 7% of them seen once. Sequencing was done on a sample of central memory CD4+ T cells from blood. Receptor source: a human donor in good health.

The table lists this clonotype with a few counts. This chain connects TRBV7-2 to TRBJ2-1; 10 bases match TRBD2. The CDR3 spans 16 residues. V gave up 5 bases and J gave up 8 bases; unmatched junction bases: 12. The germline V gene encodes CDR1 SGHTA and CDR2 FQGNSA. The CDR3 is CASSPRWTSGLYEQFF. In nucleotides, the CDR3 is TGTGCCAGCAGCCCTCGGTGGACTAGCGGTCTCTATGAGCAGTTCTTC.

In its sample, this clonotype was seen many times. This rearrangement joins TRBV7-2 to TRBJ2-4; D uncertain. CDR1 and CDR2 (germline): SGHTA, FQGNSA. The V and J ends lost 3 bases and 8 bases respectively, with 11 bases between them. The CDR3 has 13 amino acids. The CDR3 DNA reads as TGTGCCAGCAGCTTCGTGGGGATGGACATTCAGTACTTC. Amino acids: CASSFVGMDIQYF.

This clonotype was counted a few times. V gene TRBV7-8 combines with J gene TRBJ2-3; D unresolved. Per the germline V gene, CDR1 is SGHVS and CDR2 is FQNEAQ. There are 13 residues in the CDR3. The V end lost 7 bases, the J end lost 0 bases, and 8 bases lay between the germline ends. The CDR3 here is CASNRRSTDTQYF. The CDR3 DNA follows: TGTGCCAGCAACAGACGGAGCACAGATACGCAGTATTTT.

This clonotype was seen ten or more times. This chain connects TRBV12-3 or TRBV12-4 to TRBJ1-1; TRBD1 is a possible D gene (6 bases). There are 14 residues in the CDR3. V lost 7 bases and J lost 6, with 18 bases in between. The CDR3 nucleotides read TGTGCCAGCACTAATGGGTACAGGGTCGCTGAAGCTTTCTTT. Translation: CASTNGYRVAEAFF.

This clonotype was seen ten or more times. The chain uses TRBV11-3 and TRBJ2-1; D may be TRBD2 (6 bases). From germline, CDR1 is SGHNT and CDR2 YENEEA. V shed 2 bases and J shed 5 bases, with 13 bases lying between them. The CDR3 sequence is 15 residues long. The CDR3 coding sequence is TGTGCCAGCAGCTTACCGGGCGGAGGGGACAATGAGCAGTTCTTC. This encodes CASSLPGGGDNEQFF. The full variable domain, completed using reference TRBV11-3 and TRBJ2-1, is EAGVVQSPRYKIIEKKQPVAFWCNPISGHNTLYWYLQNLGQGPELLIRYENEEAVDDSQLPKDRFSAERLKGVDSTLKIQPAELGDSAVYLCASSLPGGGDNEQFFGPGTRLTVL.

There are many counts of this clonotype. Written as DNA, the CDR3 is TGCGCCAGCAGCCAAGATCAAGTCGAAGCACCCCAGCATTTT. Translation gives CASSQDQVEAPQHF. The chain uses TRBV4-3 and TRBJ1-5, with no clear D. Looked up from germline, CDR1 is LGHNA and CDR2 is YSLEER. Trimming stripped 0 bases from V and 10 bases from J, with 13 bases between. The CDR3 runs 14 residues.

Many counts were recorded for this clonotype. The chain recombines TRBV20-1 with TRBJ1-1; D is perhaps TRBD1 (5 bases). In germline, CDR1 is DFQATT, CDR2 SNEGSKA (reference sequence). The CDR3 loop spans 16 amino acids. V lost 0 bases to trimming and J lost 1 base, with 15 bases between them. The CDR3 spells CSARDIQGSKNTEAFF. The CDR3 DNA sequence: TGCAGTGCTAGAGATATCCAGGGTAGTAAGAACACTGAAGCTTTCTTT.